Following are 22 T cell receptor beta chains from one sample sequenced in a study of technical replicates of blood from a few donors (dated by TCRdb to the late 2010s). Receptor libraries were prepared by the immunoSEQ multiplex PCR assay. The table was pulled from immuneACCESS by TCRdb, which kept in-frame rearrangements only. Such tables lose some clones; where checked, under half of the loss comes from unresolved V genes, and the rest has no known cause. The sample table records 75,000 to 100,000 clones; about 94% of these occur just once. Of the sample, approximately 0.24% is held by the ten largest clones. The source material was T cells isolated from PBMCs. These receptors all stem from a human donor in good health.

The CDR3 nucleotides read TGTGCCAGCAGTGTTGATTGGCGGGAGGTAGCCTACGAGCAGTACTTC. Amino acids: CASSVDWREVAYEQYF. This chain connects TRBV2 to TRBJ2-7, with 8 bases identical to TRBD2. The CDR3 runs 16 residues. The ends lost 4 bases at V and 2 bases at J; junction bases unmatched: 10. Per the germline V gene, CDR1 is SNHLY and CDR2 is FYNNEI.

The gene calls are TRBV28 and TRBJ1-1; 9 nucleotides agree with TRBD1. The germline CDR1 and CDR2 sequences are MDHEN and SYDVKM. The junction had 13 bases not matched to a gene; V was cut back by 8 bases and J by 6 bases. The CDR3 has 15 amino acids. Written as DNA, the CDR3 is TGTGCCAGCGCGGACAGGGGTCAGAGCTGGCCTGAAGCTTTCTTT. It encodes CASADRGQSWPEAFF.

The chain links TRBV5-1 to TRBJ2-6, with 7 nucleotides matching TRBD1. CDR1 and CDR2 from the germline V gene are SGHRS and YFSETQ. Losses at the gene ends were 2 bases for V and 3 bases for J; bases not matched to a gene: 5. There are 16 residues in the CDR3. CDR3 in DNA: TGCGCCAGCAGCTTCGAGGGGGCGGGTGGGGCCAACGTCCTGACTTTC. Protein sequence: CASSFEGAGGANVLTF.

The chain uses TRBV6-1 and TRBJ2-1, with 11 nucleotides matching TRBD2. Looked up from germline, CDR1 is MNHNS and CDR2 is SASEGT. There are 14 residues in the CDR3. With 7 bases clipped from V and 6 bases from J, the junction kept 5 bases outside the gene matches. CDR3 nucleotides: TGTGCCAGCACAAAACTAGCGGGGGTCAATGAGCAGTTCTTC. It yields the protein CASTKLAGVNEQFF.

This chain uses TRBV9 with TRBJ1-1; D not certain. The CDR3 covers 12 residues. Germline V gives CDR1 SGDLS, CDR2 YYNGEE. V was pared by 4 bases and J by 1 base, with 5 bases between. CDR3 sequence reads: CASSSQNTEAFF. In nucleotides, the CDR3 is TGTGCCAGCAGCTCACAGAACACTGAAGCTTTCTTT.

The rearrangement links TRBV14 to TRBJ2-3; TRBD2 agrees at 7 bases. After removal of 1 base from V and 3 bases from J, the junction contained 7 bases not matched to a gene. Germline V gene sequence: CDR1 SGHDN, CDR2 FVKESK. This CDR3 comprises 16 residues. The chain's CDR3 is CASSQVGGRRTDTQYF. The CDR3 bases are TGTGCCAGCAGCCAAGTTGGCGGGAGACGTACAGATACGCAGTATTTT.

The genes are TRBV2 and TRBJ2-1, with TRBD1 as a possible D gene (5 bases). This CDR3 spans 11 amino acids. Per germline, CDR1 SNHLY and CDR2 FYNNEI. Trimming stripped 6 bases from V and 9 bases from J, with 9 bases between. The CDR3 DNA reads as TGTGCCAGCAGCCTGCAGGGTGAGCAGTTCTTC. It yields the protein CASSLQGEQFF.

J is TRBJ2-3 and V is TRBV5-1, with TRBD1 matching over 7 bases. From germline, CDR1 is SGHRS and CDR2 YFSETQ. Losses at the gene ends were 0 bases for V and 1 base for J; bases not matched to a gene: 5. The CDR3 has 16 residues. CDR3 DNA: TGCGCCAGCAGCTTGGCGGGACAGATGCGCACAGATACGCAGTATTTT. Protein sequence: CASSLAGQMRTDTQYF.

The chain carries TRBV12-5 and TRBJ2-7; possible D gene TRBD1, 6 bases. This CDR3 region has 14 residues. CDR1 LGHNT and CDR2 FRNRAP come from the germline V gene. V was clipped by 4 bases and J by 4 bases, with 14 bases between them. The CDR3 DNA is TGTGCTAGTGGTTCCCCGGGACACTTTTACGAGCAGTACTTC. It codes for CASGSPGHFYEQYF.

The V gene is TRBV5-6, the J gene TRBJ1-1; 8 positions agree with TRBD1. The length of the CDR3 is 14 residues. V was pared by 4 bases and J by 1 base, with 3 bases of the junction left unmatched. The germline V gene encodes CDR1 SGHDT and CDR2 YYEEEE. CDR3 amino acids: CASSPDRENTEAFF. The CDR3 nucleotides read TGTGCCAGCAGCCCGGACAGGGAGAACACTGAAGCTTTCTTT. Variable domain in full (rest from reference TRBV5-6 and TRBJ1-1): DAGVTQSPTHLIKTRGQQVTLRCSPKSGHDTVSWYQQALGQGPQFIFQYYEEEERQRGNFPDRFSGHQFPNYSSELNVNALLLGDSALYLCASSPDRENTEAFFGQGTRLTVV.

V is TRBV4-1 and J is TRBJ1-2; 9 bases match TRBD1. V shed 1 base, J shed 7 bases, and the junction held 7 bases outside the gene matches. CDR1 MGHRA and CDR2 YSYEKL come from the germline V gene. This CDR3 comprises 15 residues. The CDR3 DNA sequence: TGCGCCAGCAGCCAAGGCGGGACAGGGACGAGTGGCTACACCTTC. Translation gives CASSQGGTGTSGYTF.

The rearrangement joins TRBV14 to TRBJ2-5; D unclear. There are 16 residues in the CDR3. With 0 bases removed from V and 5 bases from J, the gap between germline ends came to 16 bases. Looked up from germline, CDR1 is SGHDN and CDR2 is FVKESK. Here the CDR3 DNA reads TGTGCCAGCAGCCAAGAGAGGCGCACCCGAAGGGAGACCCAGTACTTC. Translated, it gives CASSQERRTRRETQYF.

The V call is TRBV28, the J call TRBJ2-3, with a possible D match to TRBD2 (6 bases). Per the germline V gene, CDR1 is MDHEN and CDR2 is SYDVKM. The CDR3 is 15 residues long. V lost 8 bases and J 2 bases, leaving 17 bases between the germline ends. This CDR3 reads CASFGAGSHTDTQYF. Here the CDR3 DNA reads TGTGCCAGCTTTGGAGCGGGTTCCCACACAGATACGCAGTATTTT.

The chain is built from TRBV28 and TRBJ2-5; 12 bases map to TRBD1. Per the germline V gene, CDR1 is MDHEN and CDR2 is SYDVKM. This CDR3 contains 17 residues. Germline trimming cut 5 bases from V and 4 bases from J; bases unmatched to any gene: 11. The chain's CDR3 is CASSPTGQGAQGETQYF. The CDR3 DNA follows: TGTGCCAGCAGTCCAACGGGACAGGGGGCGCAGGGAGAGACCCAGTACTTC.

The V gene is TRBV28, the J gene TRBJ1-4; D unresolved. Trimming pared 5 bases from V and 0 bases from J, leaving 10 bases between. This CDR3 contains 15 residues. Germline values: CDR1 MDHEN, CDR2 SYDVKM. CDR3 protein: CASSKPRATNEKLFF. The CDR3 bases are TGTGCCAGCAGTAAACCACGGGCAACTAATGAAAAACTGTTTTTT.

The chain joins TRBV7-2 to TRBJ2-7, with TRBD2 as a possible D gene (6 bases). Trimming stripped 5 bases from V and 2 bases from J, with 16 bases between. The CDR3 is 15 amino acids. Germline CDR1 reads SGHTA; CDR2 reads FQGNSA. The DNA for the CDR3 is TGTGCCAGCAGCGCGTACAATAGCGGAGCCTACGAGCAGTACTTC. This sequence encodes CASSAYNSGAYEQYF.

The J gene is TRBJ2-2, the V gene TRBV5-4; 8 bases fit TRBD2. J lost 3 bases, V lost 10 bases, and 5 bases had no gene match. From germline, CDR1 is SGHNT and CDR2 YYREEE (reference sequence). The length of the CDR3 is 13 residues. The CDR3 is CAPGRGDTGELFF. CDR3 nucleotides: TGTGCCCCCGGGAGGGGGGACACCGGGGAGCTGTTTTTT.

The J gene is TRBJ2-2, the V gene TRBV30, with 8 bases lining up with TRBD1. J was trimmed by 3 bases and V by 0 bases; bases with no gene match: 9. Germline CDR1 reads GTSNPN; CDR2 reads SVGIG (reference sequence). The CDR3 consists of 17 residues. CDR3 region: CAWSVSRTGRYTGELFF. The DNA of the CDR3 is TGTGCCTGGAGTGTAAGTCGGACAGGGCGTTACACCGGGGAGCTGTTTTTT.

The chain employs TRBV14 and TRBJ2-3; D remains ambiguous. V shed 4 bases and J shed 2 bases, with 7 bases lying between them. Germline V gene data show CDR1 as SGHDN and CDR2 as FVKESK. The CDR3 is made up of 13 amino acids. CDR3 sequence reads: CASSLFNTDTQYF. DNA for the CDR3: TGTGCCAGCAGCCTCTTTAACACAGATACGCAGTATTTT.

The chain combines TRBV18 with TRBJ1-1; the match to TRBD1 covers 9 bases. CDR1 is KGHSH, CDR2 LQKENI, per germline. The CDR3 has 17 amino acids. V dropped 1 base and J dropped 1; count of bases not matched to a gene: 7. The CDR3 DNA reads as TGTGCCAGCTCACCACGGTCGGACAGGGGACCGAACACTGAAGCTTTCTTT. It yields the protein CASSPRSDRGPNTEAFF.

The chain combines TRBV27 with TRBJ2-3; 8 bases match TRBD2. Germline V lookup: CDR1 MNHEY, CDR2 SMNVEV (reference sequence). This CDR3 region has 15 residues. Losses at the gene ends were 5 bases for V and 5 bases for J; bases not matched to a gene: 9. The CDR3 sequence: CASSRGLAAQDTQYF. The CDR3 DNA reads TGTGCCAGCAGTCGAGGACTAGCTGCCCAAGATACGCAGTATTTT.

The chain recombines TRBV11-2 with TRBJ1-2, with 7 bases identical to TRBD1. CDR1 is SGHAT, CDR2 FQNNGV, per germline. The CDR3 sequence is 13 residues long. V shed 6 bases and J 7 bases; nucleotides not matched to a gene: 8. The CDR3 spells CASRATGKSGYTF. CDR3 in DNA: TGTGCCAGCAGGGCGACAGGGAAGAGTGGCTACACCTTC.